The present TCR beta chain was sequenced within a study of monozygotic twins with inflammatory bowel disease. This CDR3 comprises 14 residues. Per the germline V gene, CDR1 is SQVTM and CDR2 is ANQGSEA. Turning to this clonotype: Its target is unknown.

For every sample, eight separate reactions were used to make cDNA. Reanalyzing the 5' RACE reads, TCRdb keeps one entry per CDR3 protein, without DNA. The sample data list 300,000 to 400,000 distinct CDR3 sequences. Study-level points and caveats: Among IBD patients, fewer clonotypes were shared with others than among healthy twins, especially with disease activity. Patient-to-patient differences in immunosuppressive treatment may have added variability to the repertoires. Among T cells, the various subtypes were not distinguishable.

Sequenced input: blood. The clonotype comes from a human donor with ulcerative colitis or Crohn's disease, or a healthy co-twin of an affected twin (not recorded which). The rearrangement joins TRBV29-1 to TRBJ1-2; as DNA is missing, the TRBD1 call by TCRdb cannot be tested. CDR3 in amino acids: CSVVPGQGADGYTF.